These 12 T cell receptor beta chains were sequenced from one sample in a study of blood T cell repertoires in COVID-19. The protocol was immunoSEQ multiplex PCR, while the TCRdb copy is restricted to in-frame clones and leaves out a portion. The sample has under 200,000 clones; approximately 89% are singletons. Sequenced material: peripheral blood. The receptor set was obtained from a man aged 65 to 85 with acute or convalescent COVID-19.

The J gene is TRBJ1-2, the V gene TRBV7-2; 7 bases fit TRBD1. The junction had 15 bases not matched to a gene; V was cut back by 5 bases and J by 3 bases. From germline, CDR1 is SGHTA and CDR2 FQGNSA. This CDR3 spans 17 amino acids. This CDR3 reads CASSPPIQGKRDYGYTF. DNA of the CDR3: TGTGCCAGCAGCCCCCCCATACAGGGGAAGAGGGACTATGGCTACACCTTC. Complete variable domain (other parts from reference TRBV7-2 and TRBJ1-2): GAGVSQSPSNKVTEKGKDVELRCDPISGHTALYWYRQSLGQGLEFLIYFQGNSAPDKSGLPSDRFSAERTGGSVSTLTIQRTQQEDSAVYLCASSPPIQGKRDYGYTFGSGTRLTVV.

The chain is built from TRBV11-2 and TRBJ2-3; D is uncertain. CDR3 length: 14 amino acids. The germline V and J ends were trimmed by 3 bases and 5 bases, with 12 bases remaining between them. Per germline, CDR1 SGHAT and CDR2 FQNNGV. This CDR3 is CASSLFSPEDTQYF. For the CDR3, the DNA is TGTGCCAGCAGCTTGTTTAGCCCAGAAGATACGCAGTATTTT. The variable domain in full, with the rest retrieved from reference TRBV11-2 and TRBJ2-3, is EAGVAQSPRYKIIEKRQSVAFWCNPISGHATLYWYQQILGQGPKLLIQFQNNGVVDDSQLPKDRFSAERLKGVDSTLKIQPAKLEDSAVYLCASSLFSPEDTQYFGPGTRLTVL.

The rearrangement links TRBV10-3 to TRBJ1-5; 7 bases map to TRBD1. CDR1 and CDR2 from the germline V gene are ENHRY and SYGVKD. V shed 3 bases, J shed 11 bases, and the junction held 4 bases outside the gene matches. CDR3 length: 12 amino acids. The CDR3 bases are TGTGCCATCAGTGAAACAGGGGCCACCCAGCATTTT. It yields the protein CAISETGATQHF.

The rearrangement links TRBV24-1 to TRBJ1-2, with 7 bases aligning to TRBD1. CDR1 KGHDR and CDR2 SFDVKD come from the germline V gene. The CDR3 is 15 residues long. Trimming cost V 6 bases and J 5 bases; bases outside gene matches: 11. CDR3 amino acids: CATSTPQGDGYGYTF. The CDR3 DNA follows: TGTGCCACCAGTACCCCTCAGGGGGATGGTTATGGCTACACCTTC.

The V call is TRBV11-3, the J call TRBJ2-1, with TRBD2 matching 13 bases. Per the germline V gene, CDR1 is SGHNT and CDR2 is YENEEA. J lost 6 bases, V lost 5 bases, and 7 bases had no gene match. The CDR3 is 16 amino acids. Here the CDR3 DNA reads TGTGCCAGCAGCCCGCGGACTAGCGGGAGCCCCAATGAGCAGTTCTTC. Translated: CASSPRTSGSPNEQFF.

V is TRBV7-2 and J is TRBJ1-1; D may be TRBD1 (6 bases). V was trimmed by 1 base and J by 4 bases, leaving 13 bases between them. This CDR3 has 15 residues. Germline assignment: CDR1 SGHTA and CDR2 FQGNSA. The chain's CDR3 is CASSLVGTTVTEAFF. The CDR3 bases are TGTGCCAGCAGCTTAGTAGGGACAACCGTCACTGAAGCTTTCTTT.

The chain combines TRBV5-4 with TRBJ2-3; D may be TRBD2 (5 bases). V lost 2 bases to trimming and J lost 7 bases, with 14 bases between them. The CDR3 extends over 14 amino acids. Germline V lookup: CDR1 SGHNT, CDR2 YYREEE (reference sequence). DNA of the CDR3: TGTGCCAGCAGCTTTGCCGGAGGATTAAATACGCAGTATTTT. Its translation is CASSFAGGLNTQYF.

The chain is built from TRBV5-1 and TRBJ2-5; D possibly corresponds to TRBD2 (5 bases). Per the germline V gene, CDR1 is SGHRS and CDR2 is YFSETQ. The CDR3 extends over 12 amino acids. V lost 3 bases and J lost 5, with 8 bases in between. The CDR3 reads CASSWERETQYF. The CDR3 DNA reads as TGCGCCAGCAGCTGGGAGCGGGAGACCCAGTACTTC.

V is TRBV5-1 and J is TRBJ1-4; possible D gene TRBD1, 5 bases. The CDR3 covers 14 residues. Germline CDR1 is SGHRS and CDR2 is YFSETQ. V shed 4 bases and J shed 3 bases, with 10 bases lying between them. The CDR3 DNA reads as TGCGCCAGCAGCCAGGGAATCGCTAATGAAAAACTGTTTTTT. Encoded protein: CASSQGIANEKLFF.

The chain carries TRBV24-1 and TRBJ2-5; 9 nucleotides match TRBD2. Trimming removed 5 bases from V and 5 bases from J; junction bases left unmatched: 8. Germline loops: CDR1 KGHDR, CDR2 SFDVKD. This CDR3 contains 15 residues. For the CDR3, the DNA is TGTGCCACCAGTGCCTCCAGCGGGGGGCTTGAGACCCAGTACTTC. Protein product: CATSASSGGLETQYF.

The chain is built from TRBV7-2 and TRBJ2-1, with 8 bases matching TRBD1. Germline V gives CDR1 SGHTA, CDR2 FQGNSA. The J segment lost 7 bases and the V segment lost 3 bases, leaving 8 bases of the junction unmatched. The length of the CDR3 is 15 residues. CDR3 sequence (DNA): TGTGCCAGCAGCTTGGTGTCAGGGGGCTTGAATGAGCAGTTCTTC. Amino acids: CASSLVSGGLNEQFF.

DNA of the CDR3: TGTGCCAGCAGCCCCACGGGGGCGGGAGGGTACAATGAGCAGTTCTTC. Protein: CASSPTGAGGYNEQFF. This chain links TRBV27 with TRBJ2-1, with TRBD2 matching 9 bases. The V segment lost 6 bases and the J segment 4 bases; nucleotides outside the gene matches: 10. CDR1 MNHEY and CDR2 SMNVEV come from the germline V gene (reference sequence). There are 16 residues in the CDR3.